The 26 T cell receptor beta chains below all came from one sample that was sequenced in a study of glioma-infiltrating T cells after dendritic cell vaccination. Sequenced by immunoSEQ multiplex PCR; TCRdb stores in-frame clones only, minus some. The repertoire holds approximately 82,000 clones, about 90% seen once, with 3% to 4% in the top ten. The sequenced sample was blood, obtained before dendritic cell vaccination. These receptors came from a human donor with glioblastoma.

This chain uses TRBV9 with TRBJ1-3, with 7 bases lining up with TRBD1. Unmatched junction bases numbered 10, after V lost 2 bases and J lost 8 bases. The CDR3 runs 15 residues. Germline CDR1 and CDR2: SGDLS and YYNGEE. The CDR3 reads CASSVSGQRADTIYF. For the CDR3, the DNA is TGTGCCAGCAGCGTTTCGGGACAGAGGGCTGACACCATATATTTT.

The V call is TRBV9, the J call TRBJ2-2; possible D gene TRBD2, 6 bases. Germline V CDR1 and CDR2: SGDLS, YYNGEE. The CDR3 covers 16 residues. V lost 0 bases, J lost 2 bases, and 11 bases lay in between. The CDR3 reads CASSVGLVGNTGELFF. The CDR3 nucleotides are TGTGCCAGCAGCGTAGGACTAGTTGGTAACACCGGGGAGCTGTTTTTT.

The J gene is TRBJ2-3, the V gene TRBV5-1; unclear D gene. Trimming shortened V by 0 bases and J by 4 bases, and 15 bases separated the two germline ends. This CDR3 contains 16 residues. Germline values: CDR1 SGHRS, CDR2 YFSETQ. CDR3 bases: TGCGCCAGCAGCTTGGGAGGCTCCACTCCACCAGATACGCAGTATTTT. Protein: CASSLGGSTPPDTQYF. Full variable domain (missing parts from reference TRBV5-1 and TRBJ2-3): KAGVTQTPRYLIKTRGQQVTLSCSPISGHRSVSWYQQTPGQGLQFLFEYFSETQRNKGNFPGRFSGRQFSNSRSEMNVSTLELGDSALYLCASSLGGSTPPDTQYFGPGTRLTVL.

This sequence joins TRBV18 and TRBJ2-5; 15 nucleotides line up with TRBD2. The V gene end was trimmed by 1 base and the J gene end by 5 bases; junction bases not matched to a gene: 2. This CDR3 is 16 amino acids long. The germline V gene encodes CDR1 KGHSH and CDR2 LQKENI. CDR3 loop: CASSPQGLAGGETQYF. In nucleotides, the CDR3 is TGTGCCAGCTCACCACAAGGACTAGCGGGAGGGGAGACCCAGTACTTC. The variable domain in full, completed from reference TRBV18 and TRBJ2-5, reads NAGVMQNPRHLVRRRGQEARLRCSPMKGHSHVYWYRQLPEEGLKFMVYLQKENIIDESGMPKERFSAEFPKEGPSILRIQQVVRGDSAAYFCASSPQGLAGGETQYFGPGTRLLVL.

This chain connects TRBV5-1 to TRBJ2-4; perhaps TRBD1 as D (6 bases). Per germline, CDR1 SGHRS and CDR2 YFSETQ. The V and J ends lost 3 bases and 1 base respectively, with 14 bases between them. This CDR3 comprises 16 residues. This CDR3 is CASSWTVLGAKNIQYF. CDR3 coding DNA: TGCGCCAGCAGCTGGACAGTCCTAGGGGCCAAAAACATTCAGTACTTC.

The CDR3 DNA reads as TGTGCCAGCAGTGACCTCGGGACAGGGGTGTCTTTCTTT. Amino acids: CASSDLGTGVSFF. The chain employs TRBV6-1 and TRBJ1-1; 10 bases map to TRBD1. Trimming took 3 bases from V and 12 from J; bases not matched to a gene: 7. The germline gives CDR1 MNHNS, CDR2 SASEGT. The CDR3 spans 13 residues.

The V call is TRBV14, the J call TRBJ1-3, with TRBD1 identical over 8 bases. There are 15 residues in the CDR3. Germline CDR1 reads SGHDN; CDR2 reads FVKESK. Trimming took 3 bases from V and 2 from J; bases not matched to a gene: 3. The CDR3 loop is CASSHLRGPGNTIYF. In DNA form, the CDR3 reads TGTGCCAGCAGCCATCTCAGGGGGCCTGGAAACACCATATATTTT.

The chain recombines TRBV7-2 with TRBJ1-1; perhaps TRBD1 as D (5 bases). CDR1 is SGHTA, CDR2 FQGNSA, per germline. V lost 2 bases, J lost 5 bases, and 9 bases lay in between. The CDR3 has 13 amino acids. CDR3 sequence reads: CASSLKGVTEAFF. The CDR3 coding sequence is TGTGCCAGCAGCTTAAAAGGGGTGACTGAAGCTTTCTTT.

A remark on this clone: At one of its ends the junction is not consistent with the germline gene, which may arise from a read error. This same CDR3 is encoded by further DNA sequences in the sample. V is TRBV6-6 and J is TRBJ1-6; TRBD1 agrees at 8 bases. Looked up from germline, CDR1 is MNHNY and CDR2 is SVGAGI (reference sequence). This CDR3 spans 16 amino acids. The CDR3 coding sequence is TGTGCCAGCAGTCGTGGACAGGGCGGGACTGATTCCCCCCTCCACTTT. Translated, it gives CASSRGQGGTDSPLHF.

A remark on this clone: This sample includes further DNA sequences coding for the same CDR3. V usage is TRBV10-2 and J usage is TRBJ1-5; 9 bases line up with TRBD1. The CDR3 runs to 14 residues. After removal of 6 bases from V and 3 bases from J, the junction contained 3 bases not matched to a gene. CDR1 and CDR2 (germline): WSHSY, SAAADI. The CDR3: CASSRDRDNQPQHF. CDR3 nucleotide sequence: TGCGCCAGCAGCCGGGACAGGGACAATCAGCCCCAGCATTTT.

The chain is built from TRBV5-1 and TRBJ1-1; a weak D match, TRBD1 (5 bases). Germline values: CDR1 SGHRS, CDR2 YFSETQ. V was trimmed by 3 bases and J by 6 bases, leaving 12 bases between them. The CDR3 runs to 13 residues. The CDR3, as DNA: TGCGCCAGCAGCTCGGGGGGAACGGCTGAAGCTTTCTTT. Protein: CASSSGGTAEAFF. Full variable domain (remainder filled in from reference TRBV5-1 and TRBJ1-1): KAGVTQTPRYLIKTRGQQVTLSCSPISGHRSVSWYQQTPGQGLQFLFEYFSETQRNKGNFPGRFSGRQFSNSRSEMNVSTLELGDSALYLCASSSGGTAEAFFGQGTRLTVV.

This chain connects TRBV15 to TRBJ1-6; TRBD1 is a possible D gene (6 bases). This CDR3 comprises 14 residues. Between the trimmed V and J ends, which lost 1 base and 9 bases, there was a span of 10 bases. Germline CDR1 reads LNHNV; CDR2 reads YYDKDF (reference sequence). CDR3 sequence: CATSRGQVRSPLHF. In DNA form, the CDR3 reads TGTGCCACCAGCAGAGGACAGGTGCGTTCACCCCTCCACTTT.

The CDR3 is CASSLAQGNTEAFF. CDR3 coding DNA: TGCGCCAGCAGCTTGGCCCAGGGGAACACTGAAGCTTTCTTT. The chain carries TRBV5-1 and TRBJ1-1; tentatively, D is TRBD1 (5 bases). CDR3 length equals 14 residues. The V end was cut by 0 bases, the J end by 1 base, with 7 bases between. Germline assignment: CDR1 SGHRS and CDR2 YFSETQ. The whole variable domain, filled in from reference TRBV5-1 and TRBJ1-1, reads KAGVTQTPRYLIKTRGQQVTLSCSPISGHRSVSWYQQTPGQGLQFLFEYFSETQRNKGNFPGRFSGRQFSNSRSEMNVSTLELGDSALYLCASSLAQGNTEAFFGQGTRLTVV.

V usage is TRBV18 and J usage is TRBJ1-2, with D possibly being TRBD1 (6 bases). Trimming cost V 4 bases and J 7 bases, with 16 bases left between them. The CDR3 loop spans 14 amino acids. CDR1 and CDR2 (germline): KGHSH, LQKENI. CDR3: CASSQGRTGTGYTF. The CDR3 DNA follows: TGTGCCAGCTCACAGGGCCGTACAGGGACTGGCTACACCTTC.

A single count supports this clone. As DNA, the CDR3 is TGTGCCAGCAGCTTTGGACTAGCGACATACGAGCAGTACTTC. Its translation is CASSFGLATYEQYF. The chain is built from TRBV2 and TRBJ2-7; 9 positions match TRBD2. The germline CDR1 and CDR2 sequences are SNHLY and FYNNEI. The CDR3 loop spans 14 amino acids. J gave up 4 bases and V 6 bases, and 7 bases lay outside the gene matches. Supplemented by reference TRBV2 and TRBJ2-7, the full variable domain reads EPEVTQTPSHQVTQMGQEVILRCVPISNHLYFYWYRQILGQKVEFLVSFYNNEISEKSEIFDDQFSVERPDGSNFTLKIRSTKLEDSAMYFCASSFGLATYEQYFGPGTRLTVT.

The CDR3 DNA reads as TGTGCCAGCACCGGGACTAGCGTTGGGAAGACCCAGTACTTC. It is translated as CASTGTSVGKTQYF. The chain couples TRBV2 to TRBJ2-5; TRBD2 matches at 10 bases. The CDR3 loop spans 14 amino acids. The J segment lost 6 bases and the V segment lost 7 bases, leaving 8 bases of the junction unmatched. The germline CDR1 and CDR2 sequences are SNHLY and FYNNEI.

This chain connects TRBV4-2 to TRBJ2-3; 16 nucleotides line up with TRBD2. The germline gives CDR1 LGHNA, CDR2 YNFKEQ. The V gene end was trimmed by 0 bases and the J gene end by 1 base; junction bases not matched to a gene: 1. The CDR3 loop spans 18 amino acids. The CDR3 loop is CASSQDGTSGRGTDTQYF. The CDR3, as DNA: TGTGCCAGCAGCCAAGACGGGACTAGCGGGAGGGGCACAGATACGCAGTATTTT.

This chain joins TRBV11-3 and TRBJ2-2; weak D call: TRBD1 (6 bases). CDR3 length: 13 amino acids. CDR1 is SGHNT and CDR2 is YENEEA in the germline V gene. Trimming cost V 7 bases and J 6 bases, with 12 bases left between them. The chain's CDR3 is CASIHRDPGELFF. In DNA form, the CDR3 reads TGTGCCAGCATACACAGGGATCCCGGGGAGCTGTTTTTT.

The V and J genes are TRBV11-2 and TRBJ2-1; 8 nucleotides agree with TRBD2. Germline trimming cut 6 bases from V and 4 bases from J; bases unmatched to any gene: 8. Germline V CDR1 and CDR2: SGHAT, FQNNGV. The CDR3 runs to 15 residues. As DNA, the CDR3 is TGTGCCAGCAGAACGAGCGGGAGAGCATACAATGAGCAGTTCTTC. It codes for CASRTSGRAYNEQFF.

The chain carries TRBV5-1 and TRBJ1-3; the D gene is possibly TRBD1 (5 bases). Looked up from germline, CDR1 is SGHRS and CDR2 is YFSETQ. This CDR3 is built from 14 residues. Trimming pared 0 bases from V and 4 bases from J, leaving 8 bases between. The CDR3 DNA is TGCGCCAGCAGCTTGGAGGCAGGGGGAAACACCATATATTTT. Its protein product is CASSLEAGGNTIYF.

The rearrangement links TRBV18 to TRBJ2-3, with 7 bases aligning to TRBD1. The CDR3 has 15 residues. Germline-derived CDR1 and CDR2 are KGHSH and LQKENI. V lost 3 bases and J lost 2; bases outside the gene matches: 5. The CDR3: CASSPWDSTTDTQYF. The CDR3 nucleotides read TGTGCCAGCTCACCTTGGGACAGCACCACAGATACGCAGTATTTT.

The chain combines TRBV5-4 with TRBJ2-5, with 7 bases fitting TRBD1. After removal of 4 bases from V and 1 base from J, the junction contained 7 bases not matched to a gene. The CDR3 has 15 residues. Germline loops: CDR1 SGHNT, CDR2 YYREEE (reference sequence). CDR3 nucleotide sequence: TGTGCCAGCAGCCAGACAGGGTTCCCCCAAGAGACCCAGTACTTC. Its protein product is CASSQTGFPQETQYF.

V gene TRBV6-5 combines with J gene TRBJ2-5, with a tentative D call TRBD1 (5 bases). This CDR3 spans 13 amino acids. V lost 6 bases, J lost 2 bases, and 10 bases lay in between. CDR1 is MNHEY and CDR2 is SVGAGI in the germline V gene. DNA for the CDR3: TGTGCCAGCAGCCAGGGCGGACAAGAGACCCAGTACTTC. It specifies CASSQGGQETQYF.

The chain combines TRBV7-9 with TRBJ2-3; TRBD1 agrees at 8 bases. Losses at the gene ends were 5 bases for V and 0 bases for J; bases not matched to a gene: 7. There are 16 residues in the CDR3. Germline CDR1 and CDR2: SEHNR and FQNEAQ (reference sequence). The CDR3 DNA reads as TGTGCCAGCAGCCAACCAGGGGGCCTAAGCACAGATACGCAGTATTTT. Translation: CASSQPGGLSTDTQYF.

The CDR3 DNA reads TGTGCCAGCAGCCCAGGGACAGCCTCGACGGGCTACACCTTC. Translating gives CASSPGTASTGYTF. The chain is built from TRBV9 and TRBJ1-2; TRBD1 matches at 7 bases. Germline assignment: CDR1 SGDLS and CDR2 YYNGEE. CDR3 size: 14 residues. J gave up 8 bases and V 4 bases, and 11 bases lay outside the gene matches.

The V and J genes are TRBV25-1 and TRBJ2-2, with TRBD2 identical over 7 bases. Germline V gives CDR1 MGHDK, CDR2 SYGVNS. CDR3 length equals 15 residues. The junction had 6 bases not matched to a gene; V was cut back by 4 bases and J by 4 bases. CDR3 in DNA: TGTGCCAGCAGTGGACTAGCAACGAGCACCGGGGAGCTGTTTTTT. Protein: CASSGLATSTGELFF.